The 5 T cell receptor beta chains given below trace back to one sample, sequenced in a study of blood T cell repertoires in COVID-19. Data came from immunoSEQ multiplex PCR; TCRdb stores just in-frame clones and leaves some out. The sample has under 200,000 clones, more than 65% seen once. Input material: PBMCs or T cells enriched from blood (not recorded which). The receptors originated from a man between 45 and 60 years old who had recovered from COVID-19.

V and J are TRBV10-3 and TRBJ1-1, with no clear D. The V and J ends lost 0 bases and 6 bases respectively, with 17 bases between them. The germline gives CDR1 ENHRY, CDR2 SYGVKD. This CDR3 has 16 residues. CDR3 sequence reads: CAISESFGRLGAEAFF. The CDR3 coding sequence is TGTGCCATCAGTGAGTCGTTCGGACGCCTCGGGGCTGAAGCTTTCTTT.

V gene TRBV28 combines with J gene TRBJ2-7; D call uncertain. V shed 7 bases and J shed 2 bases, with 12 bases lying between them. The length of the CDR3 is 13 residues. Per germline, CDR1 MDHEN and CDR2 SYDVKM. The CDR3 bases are TGTGCCAGCACCGGTCCGCCCACCTACGAGCAGTACTTC. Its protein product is CASTGPPTYEQYF.

The CDR3 coding sequence is TGTGCCAGCAGCTTGGGGTTGACAGCGGGTTCACCCCTCCACTTT. As protein: CASSLGLTAGSPLHF. This chain connects TRBV5-6 to TRBJ1-6; tentatively, D is TRBD1 (5 bases). Germline loops: CDR1 SGHDT, CDR2 YYEEEE. This CDR3 spans 15 amino acids. Trimming removed 0 bases at V and 9 bases at J, with 13 bases between.

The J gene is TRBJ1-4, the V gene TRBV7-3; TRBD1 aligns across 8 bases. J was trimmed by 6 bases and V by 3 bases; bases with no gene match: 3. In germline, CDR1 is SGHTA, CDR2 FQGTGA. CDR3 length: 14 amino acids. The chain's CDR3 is CASSLDRVDEKLFF. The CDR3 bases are TGTGCCAGCAGCTTGGACAGGGTCGATGAAAAACTGTTTTTT.

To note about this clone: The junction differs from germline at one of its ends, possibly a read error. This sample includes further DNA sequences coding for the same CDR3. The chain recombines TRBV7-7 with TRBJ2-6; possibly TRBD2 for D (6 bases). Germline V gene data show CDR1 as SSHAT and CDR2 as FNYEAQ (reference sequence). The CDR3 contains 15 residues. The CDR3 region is CASSLGGSGANVLTF. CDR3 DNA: TGTGCTAGCAGCTTAGGAGGGTCTGGGGCCAACGTCCTGACTTTC.